These 17 T cell receptor beta chains were all obtained from the same sample, sequenced in a study of Graves' ophthalmopathy and Graves' hyperthyroidism. Amplification of TCR beta CDR3 regions used RNA transcripts. RT-PCR was first run with HTBI primers, then multiplex PCR in a second round. TCRdb called the multiplex PCR reads again in MiXCR, with one record for every CDR3 protein. The table includes over 150,000 distinct CDR3 sequences, around two fifths detected once. The sequencing input was peripheral blood. Receptors originate from a woman between 40 and 55 years old with Graves' ophthalmopathy.

V and J are TRBV6-1 and TRBJ1-1; no reliable D call. CDR1 MNHNS and CDR2 SASEGT come from the germline V gene. The V and J ends lost 5 bases and 4 bases respectively, with 11 bases between them. This CDR3 has 13 amino acids. CDR3 in DNA: TGTGCCAGCAGTCGAACGGGAGGCACTGAAGCTTTCTTT. This gives the protein CASSRTGGTEAFF.

This CDR3 is CASSPGLAGGGETQYF. CDR3 nucleotides: TGTGCCAGCAGCCCCGGACTAGCGGGAGGTGGAGAGACCCAGTACTTC. The chain couples TRBV28 to TRBJ2-5; 14 bases line up with TRBD2. This CDR3 has 16 residues. Germline CDR1 MDHEN, CDR2 SYDVKM. The V segment lost 6 bases and the J segment 4 bases; nucleotides outside the gene matches: 7.

This clonotype came up a few times. The V gene is TRBV7-2, the J gene TRBJ2-4, with 9 bases fitting TRBD2. J was trimmed by 4 bases and V by 0 bases; bases with no gene match: 7. Germline CDR1 reads SGHTA; CDR2 reads FQGNSA. The CDR3 consists of 17 residues. The DNA for the CDR3 is TGTGCCAGCAGCTTAGCGATGTCTAGCGGGACAAAAAACATTCAGTACTTC. Translation: CASSLAMSSGTKNIQYF. Full variable domain (remainder filled in from reference TRBV7-2 and TRBJ2-4): GAGVSQSPSNKVTEKGKDVELRCDPISGHTALYWYRQSLGQGLEFLIYFQGNSAPDKSGLPSDRFSAERTGGSVSTLTIQRTQQEDSAVYLCASSLAMSSGTKNIQYFGAGTRLSVL.

V is TRBV20-1 and J is TRBJ2-7; possibly TRBD1 for D (8 bases). The CDR3 loop spans 11 amino acids. Per germline, CDR1 DFQATT and CDR2 SNEGSKA (reference sequence). The CDR3 sequence is CTQQGGYEQYF. The CDR3 bases are TGCACCCAACAGGGGGGGTACGAGCAGTACTTC.

This clonotype was found many times. The chain carries TRBV24-1 and TRBJ1-5; D is unresolved. Germline V gives CDR1 KGHDR, CDR2 SFDVKD. CDR3 length: 14 amino acids. Trimming removed 5 bases from V and 0 bases from J, with 7 bases in between. This CDR3 reads CATSGFNSNQPQHF. The DNA for the CDR3 is TGTGCCACCAGTGGTTTTAATAGCAATCAGCCCCAGCATTTT.

In the case of this clonotype: The junction departs from the called germline gene at one end, perhaps through a read error. The chain joins TRBV4-2 to TRBJ2-7; D perhaps matches TRBD1 (6 bases). Germline V gene lookup returns CDR1 LGHNA and CDR2 YNFKEQ. CDR3 length: 16 amino acids. The CDR3 DNA sequence: TGTGCCAGCAGCGAAGAAAACGGGACACCATCTTACGAGCAGTACTTC. Encoded protein: CASSEENGTPSYEQYF.

This clonotype was detected ten times or more. The chain links TRBV19 to TRBJ1-1, with TRBD1 matching 8 bases. V lost 9 bases, J lost 4 bases, and 7 bases stayed unmatched. CDR3 length: 13 amino acids. In germline, CDR1 is LNHDA, CDR2 SQIVND (reference sequence). The chain's CDR3 is CASQDRGRTEAFF. The CDR3 bases are TGTGCCAGCCAAGACAGGGGTCGCACTGAAGCTTTCTTT.

This clonotype was seen at least ten times. The chain combines TRBV4-3 with TRBJ2-2, with a tentative D call TRBD1 (6 bases). This CDR3 region has 16 residues. From germline, CDR1 is LGHNA and CDR2 YSLEER. Trimming shortened V by 0 bases and J by 1 base, and 9 bases separated the two germline ends. The CDR3 DNA reads as TGCGCCAGCAGCCAAGATCAGGGGTTGAACACCGGGGAGCTGTTTTTT. Translated, it gives CASSQDQGLNTGELFF.

This clonotype was found many times. The chain carries TRBV7-9 and TRBJ1-1, with D hard to call. Germline CDR1 and CDR2: SEHNR and FQNEAQ (reference sequence). V lost 2 bases and J 3 bases, leaving 13 bases between the germline ends. This CDR3 has 15 residues. This CDR3 is CASSLNSLGDTEAFF. Here the CDR3 DNA reads TGTGCCAGCAGCTTAAACTCCCTCGGAGACACTGAAGCTTTCTTT.

The chain links TRBV12-3 or TRBV12-4 to TRBJ1-2; D is undetermined. V was cut by 7 bases and J by 2 bases, with 14 bases left in between. This CDR3 spans 14 amino acids. CDR3 DNA sequence: TGTGCCAGCAATCCGTTTGGGGAGAACTATGGCTACACCTTC. Its translation is CASNPFGENYGYTF.

This clonotype was seen repeatedly, ten times or more. The chain uses TRBV6-5 and TRBJ1-6; TRBD1 might be the D (5 bases). In germline, CDR1 is MNHEY, CDR2 SVGAGI. This CDR3 contains 15 residues. V was pared by 6 bases and J by 7 bases, with 16 bases between. CDR3: CASRAWGSGNSPLHF. DNA of the CDR3: TGTGCCAGCAGGGCCTGGGGGTCCGGCAATTCACCCCTCCACTTT.

The V gene is TRBV11-3, the J gene TRBJ2-5; D is possibly TRBD2 (5 bases). This CDR3 is 13 amino acids long. V was cut by 3 bases and J by 4 bases, with 9 bases left in between. CDR1 SGHNT and CDR2 YENEEA come from the germline V gene. Here the CDR3 DNA reads TGTGCCAGCAGCTTTATGGCGGGAGAGACCCAGTACTTC. Translation: CASSFMAGETQYF.

The CDR3 coding sequence is TGTGCCAGCGGGGGGGGACTCCAAAATTCACCCCTCCACTTT. The encoded protein is CASGGGLQNSPLHF. The gene calls are TRBV7-9 and TRBJ1-6; D perhaps matches TRBD1 (5 bases). Between the trimmed V and J ends, which lost 8 bases and 7 bases, there was a span of 15 bases. The CDR3 sequence is 14 residues long. Germline loops: CDR1 SEHNR, CDR2 FQNEAQ (reference sequence).

This clonotype was detected ten times or more. V gene TRBV6-2 or TRBV6-3 combines with J gene TRBJ2-2; D gene unclear. Trimming removed 4 bases from V and 5 bases from J, with 8 bases in between. The CDR3 loop spans 13 amino acids. Germline V gene data show CDR1 as MNHEY and CDR2 as SVGEGT. CDR3 in amino acids: CASSLDGTGELFF. For the CDR3, the DNA is TGTGCCAGCAGTTTGGATGGGACCGGGGAGCTGTTTTTT.

This clonotype was picked up one time. CDR3 coding DNA: TGTGCTAGTGGTTTGCCCAGTAGCTATGGCTACACCTTC. Translating it yields CASGLPSSYGYTF. The rearrangement links TRBV12-5 to TRBJ1-2; D remains ambiguous. V was cut by 2 bases and J by 4 bases, with 8 bases left in between. The germline V gene encodes CDR1 LGHNT and CDR2 FRNRAP. CDR3 length: 13 residues.

This clonotype was seen more than once but under ten times. The chain is built from TRBV6-2 or TRBV6-3 and TRBJ1-1, with D unresolved. Germline assignment: CDR1 MNHEY and CDR2 SVGEGT. Trimming took off 6 bases at V and 5 bases at J, with 13 bases between the two ends. This CDR3 region has 13 residues. CDR3 sequence (DNA): TGTGCCAGCAGGACTCCGGGTAAGACTGAAGCTTTCTTT. Translating it yields CASRTPGKTEAFF.

This clonotype was detected only once. The chain combines TRBV2 with TRBJ1-1; the D gene is possibly TRBD1 (5 bases). Germline assignment: CDR1 SNHLY and CDR2 FYNNEI. This CDR3 region has 14 residues. Trimming stripped 5 bases from V and 6 bases from J, with 16 bases between. CDR3 sequence reads: CASSYNGGRPEAFF. CDR3 DNA: TGTGCCAGCAGTTACAACGGGGGTAGGCCTGAAGCTTTCTTT.